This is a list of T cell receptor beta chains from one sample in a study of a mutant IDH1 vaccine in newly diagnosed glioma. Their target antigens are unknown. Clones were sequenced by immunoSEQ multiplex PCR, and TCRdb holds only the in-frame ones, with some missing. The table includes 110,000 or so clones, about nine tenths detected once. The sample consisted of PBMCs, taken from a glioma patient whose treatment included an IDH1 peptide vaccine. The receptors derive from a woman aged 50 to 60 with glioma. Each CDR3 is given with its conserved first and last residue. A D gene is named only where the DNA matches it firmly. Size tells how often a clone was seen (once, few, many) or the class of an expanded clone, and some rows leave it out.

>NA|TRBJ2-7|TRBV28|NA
TGTGCCAGCAGTCCTGGTGGAGGGGATTACCACGAGCAGTACTTC
CASSPGGGDYHEQYF
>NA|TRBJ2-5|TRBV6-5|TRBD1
TGTGCCAGCAGTCCCCCTTGGACAGGGCCGACAGAGCAGTACTTC
CASSPPWTGPTEQYF
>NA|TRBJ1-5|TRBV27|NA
TGTGCCAGCACCCCGACAGGTAGCAATCAGCCCCAGCATTTT
CASTPTGSNQPQHF
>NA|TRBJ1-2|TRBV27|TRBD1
TGTGCCAGCAGTTTGGGGGCGGGACAGGGGCGAGGCTACACCTTC
CASSLGAGQGRGYTF
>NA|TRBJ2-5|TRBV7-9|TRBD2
TGTGCCAGCAGCTCCCCCCGAAGCGGGAGGGGGGAGACCCAGTACTTC
CASSSPRSGRGETQYF
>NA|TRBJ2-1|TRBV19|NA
TGTGCCAGTAGTAGGCAGGACTCCTACAATGAGCAGTTCTTC
CASSRQDSYNEQFF
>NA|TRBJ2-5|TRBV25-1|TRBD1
TGTGCCAGCAGTGACTGGACAGGAATGAAAGAGACCCAGTACTTC
CASSDWTGMKETQYF
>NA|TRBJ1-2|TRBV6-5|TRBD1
TGTGCCAGCAGTTACTCGATTCAGGGGGCGAAGGGCTACACCTTC
CASSYSIQGAKGYTF
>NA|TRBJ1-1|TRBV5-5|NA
TGTGCCAGCAGCTTGGCCACGAACACTGAAGCTTTCTTT
CASSLATNTEAFF
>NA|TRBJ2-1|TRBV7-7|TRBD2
TGTGCTAGCAGCTTAGGCGGGAGGACGAACAATGAGCAGTTCTTC
CASSLGGRTNNEQFF
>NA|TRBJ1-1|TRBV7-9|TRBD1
TGTGCCAGCAGAGGACAGGGAAACGTGGACACTGAAGCTTTCTTT
CASRGQGNVDTEAFF
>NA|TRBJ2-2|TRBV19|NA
TGTGCCACCAAAGGTTATTTGGAAACCGGGGAGCTGTTTTTT
CATKGYLETGELFF
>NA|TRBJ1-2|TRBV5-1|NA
TGCGCCAGCAGCTTGGAAGGCTCCTTCTCCTATGGCTACACCTTC
CASSLEGSFSYGYTF
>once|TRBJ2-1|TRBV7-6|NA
TGTGCCAGCAGCTTGACAGCGTCCCTTTACAATGAGCAGTTCTTC
CASSLTASLYNEQFF